Listed here is a single T cell receptor (beta chain). As yet, its antigen is unknown. The data were taken from a study of shared clonotypes between healthy human individuals. General observations from the study: The generation probabilities recorded for non-shared clonotypes fell below those of clonotypes shared by all four donors. Memory subsets had estimated richness that was generally smaller than that of naive subsets.

Naive CD8 isolation took CD45RO-negative cells positively selected for CCR7 and excluded terminally differentiated effector memory CD45RA+ cells. Profiling relied on immunoSEQ multiplex PCR, and the TCRdb table lists in-frame clones only, not all of them. The data contain millions of clones, more than 85% of them singletons. Germline values: CDR1 KGHSH, CDR2 LQKENI. The CDR3 is 13 amino acids. V was shortened by 0 bases and J by 5 bases, with 8 bases between the two germline ends. This receptor was taken from a man aged 18 to 35 in good health. Some clones in this sample may be carry-over from other donors' samples. V gene TRBV18 combines with J gene TRBJ2-7; D remains unclear. Sequenced input: naive CD8+ T cells from PBMCs. CDR3 region: CASSPPEADEQYF. In nucleotides, the CDR3 is TGTGCCAGCTCACCACCTGAGGCCGACGAGCAGTACTTC.